This entry describes one T cell receptor (beta chain). This sample was taken from a study of blood T cell repertoires in COVID-19. The overall study: Collection of acute and convalescent COVID-19 samples took place in the United States, Italy and Spain.

Using immunoSEQ multiplex PCR, the repertoire was profiled, and TCRdb retains in-frame clones only, with some absent. Of around 300,000 clones in the sample, about 88% were seen once. Participants, roughly 18 to 90 years old, spanned fewer than 30 US areas. Recovered Cohort 3 donors showed two negative PCRs, clearance, or symptom resolution. Trimming cost V 5 bases and J 0 bases; bases outside gene matches: 6. This CDR3 is built from 16 residues. The V gene's germline CDR1 is LNHDA and CDR2 SQIVND (reference sequence). V is TRBV19 and J is TRBJ2-1, with TRBD2 matching 8 bases. Sequencing was done on a sample of PBMCs or T cells enriched from blood (not recorded which). This clonotype was sampled from a woman aged 50 to 65 who had recovered from COVID-19. CDR3 protein: CASSARLASSYNEQFF. In DNA, the CDR3 is TGTGCCAGTAGTGCCCGACTAGCGAGCTCCTACAATGAGCAGTTCTTC.